The 8 T cell receptor beta chains listed next were all sequenced from one sample in a study of technical replicates of blood from four donors. Sequencing was performed with immunoSEQ multiplex PCR; in TCRdb, only in-frame clones are kept and a portion is missing. The table shows approximately 50,000 clones, with more than 70% occurring only once. Sequenced sample: PBMCs. The receptors originated from a human donor in good health. Some clones in this sample may be carry-over from other donors' samples.

The V and J genes are TRBV30 and TRBJ1-2; D remains ambiguous. Trimming shortened V by 5 bases and J by 3 bases, and 16 bases separated the two germline ends. This CDR3 spans 14 amino acids. Germline lookup yields CDR1 GTSNPN and CDR2 SVGIG (reference sequence). CDR3 residues: CAWSNGRPDYGYTF. The CDR3 bases are TGTGCCTGGTCCAATGGCAGGCCGGACTATGGCTACACCTTC.

The rearrangement uses TRBV7-2 and TRBJ2-4; D gene unclear. Trimming took 5 bases from V and 5 from J, leaving 10 bases between them. This CDR3 comprises 13 residues. Germline CDR1 reads SGHTA; CDR2 reads FQGNSA. In nucleotides, the CDR3 is TGTGCCAGCAGCGCCTCACCGGAAAACATTCAGTACTTC. Translating gives CASSASPENIQYF. The full variable domain, its missing parts supplied by reference TRBV7-2 and TRBJ2-4, is GAGVSQSPSNKVTEKGKDVELRCDPISGHTALYWYRQSLGQGLEFLIYFQGNSAPDKSGLPSDRFSAERTGGSVSTLTIQRTQQEDSAVYLCASSASPENIQYFGAGTRLSVL.

The genes are TRBV4-2 and TRBJ2-2, with 11 bases identical to TRBD2. V gave up 4 bases and J gave up 8 bases; unmatched junction bases: 9. CDR1 is LGHNA and CDR2 is YNFKEQ in the germline V gene. The CDR3 contains 16 residues. The CDR3: CASSRTTSGSVGELFF. CDR3 bases: TGTGCCAGCAGCCGGACCACTAGCGGGAGCGTTGGGGAGCTGTTTTTT.

The chain uses TRBV6-6 and TRBJ1-1, with D maybe TRBD1 (6 bases). Germline CDR1 is MNHNY and CDR2 is SVGAGI (reference sequence). Deletions cut 4 bases from V and 9 bases from J, with 15 bases between. The CDR3 consists of 13 residues. CDR3 nucleotides: TGTGCCAGCAGTTCGCAGATCAGGGGAAAAGCTTTCTTT. It yields the protein CASSSQIRGKAFF.

This clone has a count of ten or more. J is TRBJ1-1 and V is TRBV7-2, with D perhaps TRBD1 (6 bases). V lost 6 bases to trimming and J lost 4 bases, with 12 bases between them. The CDR3 sequence is 13 residues long. CDR1 and CDR2 from the germline V gene are SGHTA and FQGNSA. The CDR3 loop reads CASSFRGGTEAFF. In nucleotides, the CDR3 is TGTGCCAGCAGTTTCCGAGGGGGCACTGAAGCTTTCTTT.

The CDR3, as DNA: TGTGCCAGCAGTAACAGGCTGGGGAGCAATCAGCCCCAGCATTTT. This gives the protein CASSNRLGSNQPQHF. The chain employs TRBV6-1 and TRBJ1-5; weak D call: TRBD1 (5 bases). V dropped 5 bases and J dropped 1 base, with 12 bases sitting between them. The germline V gene encodes CDR1 MNHNS and CDR2 SASEGT. The CDR3 consists of 15 residues.

The V and J genes are TRBV30 and TRBJ1-4, with D perhaps matching TRBD1 (6 bases). CDR3 length: 14 residues. Looked up from germline, CDR1 is GTSNPN and CDR2 is SVGIG (reference sequence). V was clipped by 5 bases and J by 8 bases, with 18 bases between them. This chain's CDR3 is CAWALGAGREKLFF. The CDR3 coding sequence is TGTGCCTGGGCCCTGGGGGCGGGCCGGGAAAAACTGTTTTTT.

J is TRBJ2-7 and V is TRBV10-3; 7 nucleotides line up with TRBD2. The germline gives CDR1 ENHRY, CDR2 SYGVKD. Germline trimming cut 0 bases from V and 0 bases from J; bases unmatched to any gene: 5. CDR3 length: 16 amino acids. CDR3 sequence reads: CAISESEAGFSYEQYF. In nucleotides, the CDR3 is TGTGCCATCAGTGAGTCGGAAGCGGGGTTCTCCTACGAGCAGTACTTC.